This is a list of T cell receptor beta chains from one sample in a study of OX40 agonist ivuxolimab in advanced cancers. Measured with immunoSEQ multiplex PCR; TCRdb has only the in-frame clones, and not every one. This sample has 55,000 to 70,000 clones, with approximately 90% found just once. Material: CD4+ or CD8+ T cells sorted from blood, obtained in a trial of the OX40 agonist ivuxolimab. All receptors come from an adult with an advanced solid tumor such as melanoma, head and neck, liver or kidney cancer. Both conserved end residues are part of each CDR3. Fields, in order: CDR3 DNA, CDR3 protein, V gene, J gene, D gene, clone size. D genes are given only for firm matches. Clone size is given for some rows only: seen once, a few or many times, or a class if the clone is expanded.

CDR3 DNA: TGTGCCAGCAGTAAAACAGGACCCGCTAACTATGGCTACACCTTC; CDR3 protein: CASSKTGPANYGYTF; V gene: TRBV28; J gene: TRBJ1-2; D gene: NA; clone size: NA
CDR3 DNA: TGTGCCAGCAGCCTACTGAAGGGGACGATTGAAAAACTGTTTTTT; CDR3 protein: CASSLLKGTIEKLFF; V gene: TRBV7-9; J gene: TRBJ1-4; D gene: NA; clone size: NA
CDR3 DNA: TGTGCCAGCAGCAAAGCGGAGGGGGCTAATGGCTACACCTTC; CDR3 protein: CASSKAEGANGYTF; V gene: TRBV21-1; J gene: TRBJ1-2; D gene: NA; clone size: NA
CDR3 DNA: TGTGCCAGCAGGGTGCGGGGGGGTTTGGAGACCCAGTACTTC; CDR3 protein: CASRVRGGLETQYF; V gene: TRBV6-1; J gene: TRBJ2-5; D gene: TRBD2; clone size: NA
CDR3 DNA: TGTGCCAGCAGCTTGGGGGAGGCGGCCTACAATGAGCAGTTCTTC; CDR3 protein: CASSLGEAAYNEQFF; V gene: TRBV7-9; J gene: TRBJ2-1; D gene: NA; clone size: NA
CDR3 DNA: TGTGCCAGCAGGGAACAGGGGGATTCACCCCTCCACTTT; CDR3 protein: CASREQGDSPLHF; V gene: TRBV6-4; J gene: TRBJ1-6; D gene: TRBD1; clone size: NA
CDR3 DNA: TGTGCCAGCAGTCACGGGGACACCACCTACGAGCAGTACTTC; CDR3 protein: CASSHGDTTYEQYF; V gene: TRBV6-6; J gene: TRBJ2-7; D gene: NA; clone size: NA
CDR3 DNA: TGTGCCAGCAGCTGGCAGTCCGGGACACCTACAGATACGCAGTATTTT; CDR3 protein: CASSWQSGTPTDTQYF; V gene: TRBV11-2; J gene: TRBJ2-3; D gene: NA; clone size: NA
CDR3 DNA: TGTGCCAGTTCTTTAAGGGAAATAACAAGCAATCAGCCCCAGCATTTT; CDR3 protein: CASSLREITSNQPQHF; V gene: TRBV19; J gene: TRBJ1-5; D gene: NA; clone size: NA
CDR3 DNA: TGTGCCAGCAGCCATGCCGGGACTAGCGGGCCCCAGAGCTCCTACGAGCAGTACTTC; CDR3 protein: CASSHAGTSGPQSSYEQYF; V gene: TRBV4-2; J gene: TRBJ2-7; D gene: TRBD2; clone size: NA
CDR3 DNA: TGTGCCACCAGCAGGGCAGGGGGCGAGGACACCATATATTTT; CDR3 protein: CATSRAGGEDTIYF; V gene: TRBV15; J gene: TRBJ1-3; D gene: TRBD1; clone size: NA
CDR3 DNA: TGTGCCAGCACCGGAGGGGCGGGGGGCGACTATGGCTACACCTTC; CDR3 protein: CASTGGAGGDYGYTF; V gene: TRBV27; J gene: TRBJ1-2; D gene: NA; clone size: NA
CDR3 DNA: TGTGCCAGCAGCCAGGGGGGACGCAACTATGGCTACACCTTC; CDR3 protein: CASSQGGRNYGYTF; V gene: TRBV7-9; J gene: TRBJ1-2; D gene: TRBD1; clone size: once